The next 3 T cell receptor beta chains were all read from a single sample in a study of cytomegalovirus exposure and HLA in healthy donors. With 60 Vbeta and 13 Jbeta primers, the PCR was carried out. Clones were sequenced by immunoSEQ multiplex PCR, and TCRdb holds only the in-frame ones, with some missing. The sample includes roughly 160,000 clones, approximately 88% seen only once; the top ten take 1.2%. Sequencing used PBMCs. These receptors all stem from a boy younger than 10 in good health and CMV-seronegative.

The V and J genes are TRBV12-5 and TRBJ2-2, with 9 positions matching TRBD1. The J segment lost 1 base and the V segment lost 0 bases, leaving 24 bases of the junction unmatched. The CDR3 spans 24 residues. Germline CDR1 LGHNT, CDR2 FRNRAP. The CDR3 protein is CASGLVDRLLTRTGVSENTGELFF. CDR3 nucleotides: TGTGCTAGTGGTTTGGTCGATCGACTCCTCACCCGGACAGGGGTATCGGAGAACACCGGGGAGCTGTTTTTT.

The V call is TRBV5-1, the J call TRBJ2-1; 7 bases map to TRBD2. V shed 4 bases, J shed 6 bases, and the junction held 10 bases outside the gene matches. CDR1 and CDR2 from the germline V gene are SGHRS and YFSETQ. The CDR3 is 15 residues long. DNA of the CDR3: TGCGCCAGCAGCCCTCTGGCTAGCGGTGTCAATGAGCAGTTCTTC. Protein sequence: CASSPLASGVNEQFF.

The rearrangement uses TRBV7-7 and TRBJ2-5, with 9 bases lining up with TRBD2. Germline values: CDR1 SSHAT, CDR2 FNYEAQ (reference sequence). V lost 5 bases, J lost 3 bases, and 10 bases stayed unmatched. The CDR3 length is 16 residues. In nucleotides, the CDR3 is TGTGCCAGCAGCCCGAGTCGGGGACTAGCAGAAGAGACCCAGTACTTC. Translation gives CASSPSRGLAEETQYF.